Listed below are T cell receptor beta chains from one sample, sequenced in a study of T cell repertoires in cytomegalovirus infection. MiXCR was run by TCRdb on the reads, yielding one entry per CDR3 protein. The sample includes approximately 76,000 distinct CDR3 sequences, 20% to 30% of them seen just once. Antigens for these TCRs are unknown. This sample comprised CD8+ T cells from cultured PBMCs, obtained from culture after CMV antigen stimulation. The receptors originated from a human donor in good health (CMV status not recorded). Some clones in this sample may be carry-over from other donors' samples. Each CDR3 is given with its conserved first and last residue. A D gene is named only where the DNA matches it firmly. Where a row states a size, it is once, few, many or the class of an expanded clone; other rows omit it.

D gene: .; V gene: TRBV20-1; clone size: many; J gene: TRBJ2-1; CDR3 protein: CSARDLASVYNEQFF; CDR3 DNA: TGCAGTGCTAGAGATCTGGCTAGCGTATACAATGAGCAGTTCTTC
D gene: TRBD1; V gene: TRBV11-1; clone size: many; J gene: TRBJ2-5; CDR3 protein: CASSLNGQGREGETQYF; CDR3 DNA: TGTGCCAGCAGCCTTAATGGACAGGGACGGGAAGGAGAGACCCAGTACTTC
D gene: TRBD1; V gene: TRBV12-5; clone size: .; J gene: TRBJ1-2; CDR3 protein: CASEWDRGRDYGYTF; CDR3 DNA: TGTGCTAGTGAATGGGACAGGGGGCGCGACTATGGCTACACCTTC
D gene: .; V gene: TRBV28; clone size: many; J gene: TRBJ1-5; CDR3 protein: CASTAFRSNQPQHF; CDR3 DNA: TGTGCCAGCACCGCTTTCAGAAGCAATCAGCCCCAGCATTTT
D gene: .; V gene: TRBV12-3/TRBV12-4; clone size: .; J gene: TRBJ1-1; CDR3 protein: CASSSPGQFEAFF; CDR3 DNA: TGTGCCAGCAGTTCACCCGGACAGTTTGAAGCTTTCTTT
D gene: .; V gene: TRBV9; clone size: few; J gene: TRBJ1-5; CDR3 protein: CASSVDQAGQPQHF; CDR3 DNA: TGTGCCAGCAGCGTAGACCAAGCCGGTCAGCCCCAGCATTTT
D gene: TRBD1; V gene: TRBV12-3/TRBV12-4; clone size: many; J gene: TRBJ1-4; CDR3 protein: CASRTGGILFF; CDR3 DNA: TGTGCCAGCAGGACAGGGGGCATTCTGTTTTTT
D gene: TRBD2; V gene: TRBV7-9; clone size: .; J gene: TRBJ2-1; CDR3 protein: CASSPRVAGLNEQFF; CDR3 DNA: TGTGCCAGCAGCCCCCGTGTAGCGGGATTAAATGAGCAGTTCTTC
D gene: .; V gene: TRBV6-2/TRBV6-3; clone size: once; J gene: TRBJ1-2; CDR3 protein: CASSYDSYGYTF; CDR3 DNA: TGTGCCAGCAGTTACGACAGCTATGGCTACACCTTC
D gene: TRBD2; V gene: TRBV7-9; clone size: few; J gene: TRBJ2-7; CDR3 protein: CASSLKAAGEQHF; CDR3 DNA: TGTGCCAGCAGCTTGAAGGCAGCGGGGGAGCAGCACTTC
D gene: .; V gene: TRBV20-1; clone size: many; J gene: TRBJ2-1; CDR3 protein: CSASEVGDEQFF; CDR3 DNA: TGCAGTGCTAGCGAAGTTGGCGATGAGCAGTTCTTC
D gene: .; V gene: TRBV4-1; clone size: few; J gene: TRBJ2-3; CDR3 protein: CASSLQDTSTDTQYF; CDR3 DNA: TGCGCCAGCAGCCTTCAGGACACTAGCACAGATACGCAGTATTTT
D gene: TRBD2; V gene: TRBV9; clone size: .; J gene: TRBJ2-2; CDR3 protein: CASSVSPTSSNTGELFF; CDR3 DNA: TGTGCCAGCAGCGTTTCGCCGACTAGCTCGAACACCGGGGAGCTGTTTTTT
D gene: .; V gene: TRBV4-1; clone size: few; J gene: TRBJ2-7; CDR3 protein: CASSQDRRGYEQYF; CDR3 DNA: TGCGCCAGCAGCCAAGATCGAAGGGGCTACGAGCAGTACTTC
D gene: .; V gene: TRBV12-3/TRBV12-4; clone size: few; J gene: TRBJ2-1; CDR3 protein: CASWGALGEQFF; CDR3 DNA: TGTGCCAGCTGGGGGGCCCTCGGTGAGCAGTTCTTC
D gene: TRBD2; V gene: TRBV20-1; clone size: few; J gene: TRBJ2-7; CDR3 protein: CSARDTREGQREQYF; CDR3 DNA: TGCAGTGCTAGAGATACCCGGGAGGGCCAACGAGAGCAGTACTTC
D gene: .; V gene: TRBV5-6; clone size: few; J gene: TRBJ1-1; CDR3 protein: CASSLDIGEAFF; CDR3 DNA: TGTGCCAGCAGCTTGGACATTGGTGAAGCTTTCTTT
D gene: .; V gene: TRBV6-1; clone size: medium-sized; J gene: TRBJ2-1; CDR3 protein: CASSDGGSGYNEQFF; CDR3 DNA: TGTGCCAGCAGTGACGGTGGGAGTGGATACAATGAGCAGTTCTTC
D gene: .; V gene: TRBV24-1; clone size: few; J gene: TRBJ2-1; CDR3 protein: CATSDATSKYDNEQFF; CDR3 DNA: TGTGCCACCAGTGACGCAACCTCTAAATACGACAATGAGCAGTTCTTC
D gene: .; V gene: TRBV13; clone size: few; J gene: TRBJ1-2; CDR3 protein: CASSLIVVNSDGYTF; CDR3 DNA: TGTGCCAGCAGCTTAATTGTCGTTAACTCGGATGGCTACACCTTC
D gene: .; V gene: TRBV30; clone size: once; J gene: TRBJ1-2; CDR3 protein: CAWSVGSAYYGYTF; CDR3 DNA: TGTGCCTGGAGTGTAGGCTCAGCCTACTATGGCTACACCTTC
D gene: .; V gene: TRBV10-1; clone size: many; J gene: TRBJ2-7; CDR3 protein: CASSSTRAGTEQYF; CDR3 DNA: TGCGCCAGCAGTTCTACCCGTGCCGGTACGGAGCAGTACTTC
D gene: TRBD1; V gene: TRBV20-1; clone size: once; J gene: TRBJ2-7; CDR3 protein: CSARDDRVSSYEQYF; CDR3 DNA: TGCAGTGCTAGAGATGACAGGGTGAGCTCCTACGAGCAGTACTTC
D gene: .; V gene: TRBV12-3/TRBV12-4; clone size: many; J gene: TRBJ2-2; CDR3 protein: CASSQGTGELFF; CDR3 DNA: TGTGCCAGCAGTCAGGGTACCGGGGAGCTGTTTTTT
D gene: .; V gene: TRBV28; clone size: .; J gene: TRBJ2-3; CDR3 protein: CASSSIYLTGHNTDTQYF; CDR3 DNA: TGTGCCAGCAGTTCTATCTATTTAACGGGACACAACACAGATACGCAGTATTTT
D gene: TRBD2; V gene: TRBV2; clone size: .; J gene: TRBJ2-1; CDR3 protein: CASSVSGGGYNEQFF; CDR3 DNA: TGTGCCAGCAGTGTAAGCGGGGGGGGCTACAATGAGCAGTTCTTC
D gene: .; V gene: TRBV6-5; clone size: .; J gene: TRBJ2-7; CDR3 protein: CASSLNRFAYEQYF; CDR3 DNA: TGTGCCAGCAGTTTGAACAGGTTCGCCTACGAGCAGTACTTC
D gene: TRBD1; V gene: TRBV7-8; clone size: medium-sized; J gene: TRBJ2-1; CDR3 protein: CASSLLAGTGSYEQFF; CDR3 DNA: TGTGCCAGCAGCTTATTGGCCGGGACAGGGTCCTATGAGCAGTTCTTC
D gene: .; V gene: TRBV11-2; clone size: .; J gene: TRBJ1-5; CDR3 protein: CASSFAGSGNQPQHF; CDR3 DNA: TGTGCCAGCAGCTTTGCCGGGAGTGGCAATCAGCCCCAGCATTTT
D gene: .; V gene: TRBV6-1; clone size: many; J gene: TRBJ1-5; CDR3 protein: CASSHGEPQHF; CDR3 DNA: TGTGCCAGCAGCCACGGAGAGCCCCAGCATTTT
D gene: TRBD2; V gene: TRBV4-3; clone size: .; J gene: TRBJ2-7; CDR3 protein: CASSQVASGGTYEQYF; CDR3 DNA: TGCGCCAGCAGCCAGGTTGCTAGCGGGGGTACCTACGAGCAGTACTTC
D gene: .; V gene: TRBV27; clone size: few; J gene: TRBJ1-5; CDR3 protein: CASSLSPGAGAGQPQHF; CDR3 DNA: TGTGCCAGCAGTTTATCGCCCGGGGCGGGGGCAGGTCAGCCCCAGCATTTT
D gene: .; V gene: TRBV2; clone size: few; J gene: TRBJ2-7; CDR3 protein: CAGGPVSLKVYEQYF; CDR3 DNA: TGTGCCGGGGGCCCAGTATCCCTCAAAGTTTACGAGCAGTACTTC
D gene: .; V gene: TRBV20-1; clone size: .; J gene: TRBJ1-5; CDR3 protein: CSARDRAVNSNQPQHF; CDR3 DNA: TGCAGTGCTAGAGATCGGGCAGTAAATAGCAATCAGCCCCAGCATTTT
D gene: TRBD1; V gene: TRBV10-3; clone size: .; J gene: TRBJ1-1; CDR3 protein: CAISDTGGQDTEAFF; CDR3 DNA: TGTGCCATCAGTGATACAGGGGGCCAGGACACTGAAGCTTTCTTT
D gene: TRBD2; V gene: TRBV5-1; clone size: .; J gene: TRBJ2-5; CDR3 protein: CASSLPPWTSEPTQYF; CDR3 DNA: TGCGCCAGCAGCTTGCCCCCCTGGACTAGCGAGCCGACCCAGTACTTC
D gene: TRBD2; V gene: TRBV3-1; clone size: .; J gene: TRBJ2-1; CDR3 protein: CASSLVAGALNEQFF; CDR3 DNA: TGTGCCAGCAGCTTAGTAGCGGGGGCCCTCAATGAGCAGTTCTTC
D gene: TRBD1; V gene: TRBV30; clone size: .; J gene: TRBJ2-7; CDR3 protein: CAWNGQGGYSYEQYF; CDR3 DNA: TGTGCCTGGAATGGACAGGGGGGATACTCCTACGAGCAGTACTTC
D gene: TRBD1; V gene: TRBV12-3/TRBV12-4; clone size: few; J gene: TRBJ2-7; CDR3 protein: CASSLGGPQGAGEQYF; CDR3 DNA: TGTGCCAGCAGTTTAGGCGGCCCACAGGGGGCGGGTGAGCAGTACTTC
D gene: .; V gene: TRBV20-1; clone size: few; J gene: TRBJ2-3; CDR3 protein: CSARPPTSTDTQYF; CDR3 DNA: TGCAGTGCTAGACCCCCCACTAGCACAGATACGCAGTATTTT
D gene: TRBD1; V gene: TRBV9; clone size: many; J gene: TRBJ1-2; CDR3 protein: CASSVAGQGNGYTF; CDR3 DNA: TGTGCCAGCAGCGTAGCTGGACAGGGTAACGGCTACACCTTC
D gene: .; V gene: TRBV12-3/TRBV12-4; clone size: .; J gene: TRBJ1-4; CDR3 protein: CASSLGRGGEKLFF; CDR3 DNA: TGTGCCAGCAGTTTAGGGCGGGGTGGCGAAAAACTGTTTTTT
D gene: .; V gene: TRBV11-2; clone size: many; J gene: TRBJ2-3; CDR3 protein: CASSLSGGITDTQYF; CDR3 DNA: TGTGCCAGCAGCTTGAGCGGCGGTATCACAGATACGCAGTATTTT
D gene: .; V gene: TRBV7-7; clone size: .; J gene: TRBJ2-1; CDR3 protein: CASSLFSGNEQFF; CDR3 DNA: TGTGCCAGCAGCTTGTTCTCAGGCAATGAGCAGTTCTTC
D gene: TRBD1; V gene: TRBV27; clone size: .; J gene: TRBJ1-6; CDR3 protein: CASGERQGKGYNSPLHF; CDR3 DNA: TGTGCCAGCGGTGAACGACAGGGGAAAGGGTATAATTCACCCCTCCACTTT
D gene: .; V gene: TRBV27; clone size: few; J gene: TRBJ2-5; CDR3 protein: CASSLSGGPGETQYF; CDR3 DNA: TGTGCCAGCAGTTTATCCGGGGGCCCGGGAGAGACCCAGTACTTC
D gene: .; V gene: TRBV27; clone size: .; J gene: TRBJ2-7; CDR3 protein: CASSFGFLREQYF; CDR3 DNA: TGTGCCAGCAGTTTTGGCTTCCTTCGCGAGCAGTACTTC
D gene: .; V gene: TRBV28; clone size: .; J gene: TRBJ2-7; CDR3 protein: CVSIGGDPGKHEQYF; CDR3 DNA: TGTGTGTCCATCGGTGGAGACCCCGGTAAGCACGAGCAGTACTTC
D gene: .; V gene: TRBV27; clone size: .; J gene: TRBJ2-2; CDR3 protein: CASTSQGFSGELFF; CDR3 DNA: TGTGCCAGCACCTCACAGGGTTTTAGCGGGGAGCTGTTTTTT
D gene: .; V gene: TRBV18; clone size: few; J gene: TRBJ2-2; CDR3 protein: CASSPGSSGVVRTGELFF; CDR3 DNA: TGTGCCAGCTCACCAGGATCCTCAGGGGTTGTCCGGACCGGGGAGCTGTTTTTT
D gene: .; V gene: TRBV6-1; clone size: few; J gene: TRBJ2-2; CDR3 protein: CASSQDTGELFF; CDR3 DNA: TGTGCCAGCAGCCAGGACACCGGGGAGCTGTTTTTT
D gene: TRBD1; V gene: TRBV12-3/TRBV12-4; clone size: many; J gene: TRBJ1-2; CDR3 protein: CASTAGQGMYGYTF; CDR3 DNA: TGTGCCAGCACCGCGGGACAGGGGATGTATGGCTACACCTTC
D gene: TRBD1; V gene: TRBV20-1; clone size: .; J gene: TRBJ1-5; CDR3 protein: CSAGRTGANMGNQPQHF; CDR3 DNA: TGCAGTGCTGGACGGACAGGGGCCAATATGGGCAATCAGCCCCAGCATTTT
D gene: .; V gene: TRBV11-2; clone size: many; J gene: TRBJ1-2; CDR3 protein: CASSPDVGIYGYTF; CDR3 DNA: TGTGCCAGCAGCCCCGACGTGGGGATCTATGGCTACACCTTC